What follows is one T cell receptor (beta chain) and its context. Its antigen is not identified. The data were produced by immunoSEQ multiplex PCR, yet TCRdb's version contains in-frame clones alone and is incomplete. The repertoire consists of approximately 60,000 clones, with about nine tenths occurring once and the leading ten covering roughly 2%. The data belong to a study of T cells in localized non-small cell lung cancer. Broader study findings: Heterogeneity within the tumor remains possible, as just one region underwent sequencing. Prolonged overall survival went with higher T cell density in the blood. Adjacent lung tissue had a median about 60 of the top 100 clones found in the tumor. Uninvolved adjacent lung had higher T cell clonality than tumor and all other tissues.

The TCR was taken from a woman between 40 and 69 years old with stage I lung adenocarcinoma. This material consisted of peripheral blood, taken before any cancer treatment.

The CDR3 loop is CAGGPGLYEQYF. The CDR3 coding sequence is TGTGCCGGGGGTCCCGGTCTTTACGAGCAGTACTTC. The J gene is TRBJ2-7, the V gene TRBV30; either TRBD1 or TRBD2 may supply D (5 bases each). Trimming shortened V by 8 bases and J by 4 bases, and 15 bases separated the two germline ends. The CDR3 totals 12 residues. CDR1 and CDR2 from the germline V gene are GTSNPN and SVGIG (reference sequence). Drawing the rest from reference TRBV30 and TRBJ2-7, the complete variable domain is SQTIHQWPATLVQPVGSPLSLECTVEGTSNPNLYWYRQAAGRGLQLLFYSVGIGQISSEVPQNLSASRPQDRQFILSSKKLLLSDSGFYLCAGGPGLYEQYFGPGTRLTVT.